Presented here are 14 T cell receptor beta chains from one specimen sequenced in a study of T cells in Graves' hyperthyroidism and ophthalmopathy. RNA transcripts provided the source from which TCR beta CDR3 regions were amplified. First-round RT-PCR with HTBI primers amplified the TCR CDR3 region. TCRdb re-derived calls from the multiplex PCR reads in MiXCR, one entry per CDR3 protein. The data contain around 250,000 distinct CDR3 sequences, about 24% of them singletons. The sequenced sample was blood. Source of these receptors: a woman aged 40-49 years with Graves' ophthalmopathy.

This clonotype was observed many times. V is TRBV10-2 and J is TRBJ2-7; 9 nucleotides agree with TRBD1. This CDR3 spans 14 amino acids. V was pared by 6 bases and J by 2 bases, with 5 bases of the junction left unmatched. Germline CDR1 and CDR2: WSHSY and SAAADI. This CDR3 reads CASRGQGRAYEQYF. Here the CDR3 DNA reads TGCGCCAGCAGGGGACAGGGAAGGGCCTACGAGCAGTACTTC.

This clonotype was seen many times. The chain links TRBV12-3 or TRBV12-4 to TRBJ2-4; no firm D call. The CDR3 consists of 15 residues. With 0 bases removed from V and 0 bases from J, the gap between germline ends came to 6 bases. CDR3 nucleotide sequence: TGTGCCAGCAGTTTAGCGAGTCTAGCCAAAAACATTCAGTACTTC. Translation gives CASSLASLAKNIQYF.

This clonotype has at least ten counts. This rearrangement joins TRBV4-1 to TRBJ2-5; D possibly corresponds to TRBD2 (5 bases). Germline CDR1 MGHRA, CDR2 YSYEKL. The CDR3 length is 16 residues. The germline V and J ends were trimmed by 0 bases and 1 base, with 12 bases remaining between them. The CDR3 coding sequence is TGCGCCAGCAGCCAAGATCATCAAGAGGGCCAAGAGACCCAGTACTTC. This translates into CASSQDHQEGQETQYF.

This clonotype has more than one count but fewer than ten. The chain carries TRBV6-1 and TRBJ2-7; D remains unclear. The germline V and J ends were trimmed by 2 bases and 1 base, with 9 bases remaining between them. The CDR3 length is 14 residues. Looked up from germline, CDR1 is MNHNS and CDR2 is SASEGT. CDR3 in amino acids: CASSEIEESYEQYF. CDR3 in DNA: TGTGCCAGCAGTGAAATTGAGGAATCCTACGAGCAGTACTTC.

Only one count was recorded for this clonotype. A much more abundant neighbour one base away suggests this may be a read error. CDR3: CASSSVQGTEPQHF. The CDR3 DNA follows: TGCGCCAGCAGCTCGGTACAGGGTACCGAGCCCCAGCATTTT. The chain carries TRBV5-1 and TRBJ1-5, with a possible D match to TRBD1 (6 bases). Trimming took 3 bases from V and 8 from J, leaving 15 bases between them. This CDR3 comprises 14 residues. From germline, CDR1 is SGHRS and CDR2 YFSETQ.

In its sample, this clonotype was seen many times. V and J are TRBV20-1 and TRBJ2-5; 9 bases agree with TRBD2. Looked up from germline, CDR1 is DFQATT and CDR2 is SNEGSKA (reference sequence). V lost 6 bases to trimming and J lost 4 bases; unmatched junction nucleotides: 6. The CDR3 covers 13 residues. CDR3 sequence (DNA): TGCAGTGCGAGCCTAGCGGGACTAGAGACCCAGTACTTC. This translates into CSASLAGLETQYF.

This clonotype was counted only a few times. The rearrangement joins TRBV18 to TRBJ1-3; D may be TRBD1 (6 bases). CDR3 length equals 16 residues. Germline CDR1 KGHSH, CDR2 LQKENI. The V end lost 6 bases, the J end lost 0 bases, and 15 bases lay between the germline ends. This CDR3 reads CASSPAEGGSGNTIYF. Written as DNA, the CDR3 is TGTGCCAGCTCTCCGGCCGAAGGGGGCTCTGGAAACACCATATATTTT.

The V gene is TRBV3-1, the J gene TRBJ2-5, with 10 bases lining up with TRBD2. The CDR3 consists of 19 residues. Germline V gene data show CDR1 as LGHDT and CDR2 as YNNKEL (reference sequence). Unmatched junction bases numbered 13, after V lost 2 bases and J lost 1 base. The CDR3 here is CASSQFVASGRGGQETQYF. CDR3 nucleotides: TGTGCCAGCAGCCAATTCGTGGCTAGCGGGAGAGGGGGCCAAGAGACCCAGTACTTC.

Ten or more counts support this clonotype. CDR3 protein: CASSPYPTYEQYF. The DNA for the CDR3 is TGTGCCAGCAGTCCCTACCCTACCTACGAGCAGTACTTC. V gene TRBV27 combines with J gene TRBJ2-7; D is ambiguous. V lost 5 bases and J lost 2, with 10 bases in between. The CDR3 loop spans 13 amino acids. Germline V CDR1 and CDR2: MNHEY, SMNVEV (reference sequence).

The sample holds many counts of this clonotype. The chain employs TRBV6-1 and TRBJ1-5, with 7 bases lining up with TRBD1. This CDR3 contains 14 residues. Germline V lookup: CDR1 MNHNS, CDR2 SASEGT. Trimming at V came to 7 bases and at J to 2 bases, leaving 5 bases not matched to a gene. The CDR3 region is CASNDRAGNQPQHF. CDR3 DNA: TGTGCCAGCAACGACAGGGCTGGCAATCAGCCCCAGCATTTT.

This clonotype was found many times. The chain carries TRBV20-1 and TRBJ2-2, with 10 bases identical to TRBD2. Per the germline V gene, CDR1 is DFQATT and CDR2 is SNEGSKA (reference sequence). The CDR3 contains 16 residues. J was trimmed by 4 bases and V by 4 bases; bases with no gene match: 9. CDR3 nucleotide sequence: TGCAGTGCTACCTTTTCTAGCGGGAGTGGCACCGGGGAGCTGTTTTTT. Its protein product is CSATFSSGSGTGELFF.

There are many counts of this clonotype. The J gene is TRBJ2-7, the V gene TRBV13; TRBD1 might be the D (6 bases). Deletions cut 5 bases from V and 5 bases from J, with 16 bases between. The germline V gene encodes CDR1 PRHDT and CDR2 FYEKMQ (reference sequence). This CDR3 contains 14 residues. CDR3 sequence (DNA): TGTGCCAGCAGCGCCGAGACAGGCTGGGACGAGCAGTACTTC. Translation: CASSAETGWDEQYF.

V usage is TRBV5-1 and J usage is TRBJ2-7; tentatively, D is TRBD1 (6 bases). The CDR3 has 15 residues. Germline V gene lookup returns CDR1 SGHRS and CDR2 YFSETQ. The V end was cut by 2 bases, the J end by 4 bases, with 16 bases between. The CDR3 bases are TGCGCCAGCAGCTTAACGGCAGGGGATTCGTACGAGCAGTACTTC. Translated, it gives CASSLTAGDSYEQYF.

The chain couples TRBV24-1 to TRBJ1-5, with a tentative D call TRBD1 (5 bases). The CDR3 runs to 15 residues. Germline values: CDR1 KGHDR, CDR2 SFDVKD. V was trimmed by 1 base and J by 1 base, leaving 7 bases between them. Written as DNA, the CDR3 is TGTGCCACCAGTGATTTCCGGGACAGCAATCAGCCCCAGCATTTT. This gives the protein CATSDFRDSNQPQHF.